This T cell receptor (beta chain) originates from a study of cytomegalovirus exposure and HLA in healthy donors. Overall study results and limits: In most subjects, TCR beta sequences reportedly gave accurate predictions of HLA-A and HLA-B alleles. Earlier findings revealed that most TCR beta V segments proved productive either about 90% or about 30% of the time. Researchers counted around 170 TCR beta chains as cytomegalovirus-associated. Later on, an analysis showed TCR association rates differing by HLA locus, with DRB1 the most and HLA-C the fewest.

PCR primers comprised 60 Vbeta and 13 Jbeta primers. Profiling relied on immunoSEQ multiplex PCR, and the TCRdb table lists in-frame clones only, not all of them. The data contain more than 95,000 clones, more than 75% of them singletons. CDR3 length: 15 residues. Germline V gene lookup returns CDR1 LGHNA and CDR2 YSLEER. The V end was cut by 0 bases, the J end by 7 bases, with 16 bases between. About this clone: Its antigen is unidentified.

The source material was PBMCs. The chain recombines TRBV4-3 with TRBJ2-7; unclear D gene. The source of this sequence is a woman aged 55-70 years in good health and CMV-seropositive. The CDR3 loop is CASSQDLTVGREQYF. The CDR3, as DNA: TGCGCCAGCAGCCAAGATTTAACGGTGGGCCGGGAGCAGTACTTC.